Below, 32 T cell receptor beta chains from the same sample are listed, as sequenced in a study of blood T cells in healthy people across ages. The use of a sample-barcoded 5' primer and a J-beta primer mix characterized a second PCR of roughly 6 to 11 cycles. One entry per CDR3 protein results from TCRdb running MiXCR on the 5' RACE reads. The table shows 780,000 or so distinct CDR3 sequences, with roughly three fifths occurring only once. Sequenced material: blood. Receptors originate from a man aged 35 to 55 in good health.

The chain couples TRBV18 to TRBJ1-5; 8 nucleotides agree with TRBD1. Germline assignment: CDR1 KGHSH and CDR2 LQKENI. V lost 0 bases and J lost 6; bases outside the gene matches: 7. The CDR3 length is 16 residues. In DNA form, the CDR3 reads TGTGCCAGCTCACCACCGAGGACAGGGAAGGGTCAGCCCCAGCATTTT. Amino acid sequence: CASSPPRTGKGQPQHF.

This clonotype showed up just a few times. The chain employs TRBV9 and TRBJ1-6; D may be TRBD1 (5 bases). V dropped 5 bases and J dropped 9 bases, with 21 bases sitting between them. The CDR3 covers 16 residues. Looked up from germline, CDR1 is SGDLS and CDR2 is YYNGEE. DNA for the CDR3: TGTGCCAGCAGGAGGGGAGCGGGAACGTGGGCTTCACCCCTCCACTTT. Its protein product is CASRRGAGTWASPLHF. Filled out from reference TRBV9 and TRBJ1-6, the complete variable domain reads DSGVTQTPKHLITATGQRVTLRCSPRSGDLSVYWYQQSLDQGLQFLIQYYNGEERAKGNILERFSAQQFPDLHSELNLSSLELGDSALYFCASRRGAGTWASPLHFGNGTRLTVT.

The J gene is TRBJ2-5, the V gene TRBV7-7, with 10 bases aligning to TRBD2. The length of the CDR3 is 20 residues. CDR1 and CDR2 from the germline V gene are SSHAT and FNYEAQ (reference sequence). With 1 base clipped from V and 2 bases from J, the junction kept 16 bases outside the gene matches. CDR3 nucleotides: TGTGCCAGCAGCTTAGTTCCTCGGAGTACCGGACTAGCGGAACAAGAGACCCAGTACTTC. This translates into CASSLVPRSTGLAEQETQYF.

The chain carries TRBV3-1 and TRBJ2-7; D is undetermined. V was clipped by 1 base and J by 12 bases, with 10 bases between them. The germline V gene encodes CDR1 LGHDT and CDR2 YNNKEL (reference sequence). The CDR3 totals 11 residues. CDR3 coding DNA: TGTGCCAGCAGCCAAGTTAACCGCTGGTACTTC. This sequence encodes CASSQVNRWYF.

The V call is TRBV27, the J call TRBJ2-6; TRBD2 might be the D (5 bases). This CDR3 region has 16 residues. V lost 3 bases to trimming and J lost 0 bases, with 9 bases between them. The germline V gene encodes CDR1 MNHEY and CDR2 SMNVEV (reference sequence). The CDR3 spells CASSLVGSSGANVLTF. DNA for the CDR3: TGTGCCAGCAGTTTGGTAGGGAGCTCTGGGGCCAACGTCCTGACTTTC.

The J gene is TRBJ2-1, the V gene TRBV7-2; D unclear. Germline V gene lookup returns CDR1 SGHTA and CDR2 FQGNSA. Trimming pared 2 bases from V and 7 bases from J, leaving 15 bases between. The CDR3 consists of 15 residues. This chain's CDR3 is CASSLFPAGANEQFF. Written as DNA, the CDR3 is TGTGCCAGCAGCTTATTCCCCGCAGGCGCGAATGAGCAGTTCTTC.

The chain recombines TRBV4-1 with TRBJ2-1; D is ambiguous. CDR3 length: 11 amino acids. CDR1 is MGHRA, CDR2 YSYEKL, per germline. V dropped 1 base and J dropped 15 bases, with 10 bases sitting between them. DNA of the CDR3: TGCGCCAGCAGCCAAGCGACCTCAACGTTCTTC. It specifies CASSQATSTFF.

The genes are TRBV6-4 and TRBJ2-7; weak D call: TRBD2 (5 bases). V was cut by 2 bases and J by 3 bases, with 8 bases left in between. From germline, CDR1 is MRHNA and CDR2 SNTAGT. The CDR3 extends over 13 amino acids. CDR3 in amino acids: CASSDLGIYEQYF. CDR3 nucleotides: TGTGCCAGCAGTGACCTCGGGATCTACGAGCAGTACTTC.

V and J are TRBV3-1 and TRBJ2-1; D is ambiguous. Trimming shortened V by 4 bases and J by 6 bases, and 13 bases separated the two germline ends. Germline lookup yields CDR1 LGHDT and CDR2 YNNKEL (reference sequence). The CDR3 is 14 amino acids. CDR3 nucleotide sequence: TGTGCCAGCAGCCCATCGTACTTGGGCAATGAGCAGTTCTTC. Protein: CASSPSYLGNEQFF.

About this clonotype itself: A read error is possible here, since a much larger clone lies one base away. V gene TRBV29-1 combines with J gene TRBJ2-7; D possibly uses TRBD1 or TRBD2 (5 bases each). The J call may be faulty, since TRBJ2-5 better matches the DNA end. The V gene's germline CDR1 is SQVTM and CDR2 ANQGSEA. The CDR3 sequence is 12 residues long. In DNA form, the CDR3 reads TGCGGCGTGGGACCGAGCCAAGAGACCCAGTACTTC. Protein: CGVGPSQETQYF.

The chain couples TRBV4-1 to TRBJ1-2; D is unresolved. CDR1 and CDR2 (germline): MGHRA, YSYEKL. This CDR3 is 14 amino acids long. Trimming left V 0 bases short and J 12 bases short, with 17 bases between. The CDR3 nucleotides are TGCGCCAGCAGCCAAGAAGAGGCATCGGTGGACGACACCTTC. Its translation is CASSQEEASVDDTF.

This clonotype was seen a few times. The chain recombines TRBV4-1 with TRBJ2-3; 8 bases are a match to TRBD2. The germline gives CDR1 MGHRA, CDR2 YSYEKL. This CDR3 contains 16 residues. V lost 0 bases to trimming and J lost 2 bases; unmatched junction nucleotides: 4. The CDR3 region is CASSQDPGGATDTQYF. CDR3 nucleotides: TGCGCCAGCAGCCAAGACCCCGGGGGGGCCACAGATACGCAGTATTTT.

The CDR3 sequence is CASSPRTGSNTGELFF. The CDR3 coding sequence is TGTGCCAGCAGCCCTCGGACAGGATCGAACACCGGGGAGCTGTTTTTT. The chain employs TRBV7-9 and TRBJ2-2; TRBD1 aligns across 7 bases. This CDR3 is built from 16 residues. After removal of 5 bases from V and 0 bases from J, the junction contained 6 bases not matched to a gene. The V gene's germline CDR1 is SEHNR and CDR2 FQNEAQ (reference sequence).

The chain carries TRBV6-1 and TRBJ2-1; the match to TRBD1 covers 9 bases. The CDR3 sequence is 15 residues long. Looked up from germline, CDR1 is MNHNS and CDR2 is SASEGT. The V and J ends lost 6 bases and 6 bases, in that order; junction bases with no gene match: 9. This CDR3 reads CASRSGDRVVNEQFF. The CDR3 DNA follows: TGTGCCAGCAGGTCGGGGGACAGGGTAGTCAATGAGCAGTTCTTC.

This clonotype has more than one count but fewer than ten. J is TRBJ1-2 and V is TRBV12-3 or TRBV12-4; D is unclear. The CDR3 is 14 amino acids. The ends were cut back, 3 bases at V and 2 bases at J, with 10 bases in the middle. CDR3 nucleotide sequence: TGTGCCAGCAGTTTGGAGGGCGGGAACTATGGCTACACCTTC. Translation gives CASSLEGGNYGYTF.

V is TRBV15 and J is TRBJ2-1, with TRBD2 matching 8 bases. This CDR3 comprises 15 residues. Germline trimming cut 3 bases from V and 5 bases from J; bases unmatched to any gene: 6. The V gene's germline CDR1 is LNHNV and CDR2 YYDKDF (reference sequence). CDR3 in amino acids: CATSSILAANNEQFF. The CDR3 coding sequence is TGTGCCACCAGCAGTATACTAGCGGCCAACAATGAGCAGTTCTTC.

This clonotype was counted between two and nine times. The chain couples TRBV20-1 to TRBJ1-5; 8 bases map to TRBD1. V was pared by 0 bases and J by 0 bases, with 10 bases of the junction left unmatched. Per the germline V gene, CDR1 is DFQATT and CDR2 is SNEGSKA (reference sequence). The CDR3 length is 18 residues. CDR3 DNA sequence: TGCAGTGCTAGAGATGTCAGGGGGCACCAGTATAGCAATCAGCCCCAGCATTTT. Its translation is CSARDVRGHQYSNQPQHF.

The chain recombines TRBV7-9 with TRBJ2-1; a weak D match, TRBD1 (6 bases). The germline gives CDR1 SEHNR, CDR2 FQNEAQ (reference sequence). With 1 base removed from V and 3 bases from J, the gap between germline ends came to 13 bases. CDR3 length equals 16 residues. The CDR3 DNA reads TGTGCCAGCAGCTTAGTTGGGGACAAGGGCTACAATGAGCAGTTCTTC. This sequence encodes CASSLVGDKGYNEQFF.

The genes are TRBV15 and TRBJ1-2; tentative D call: TRBD1 (6 bases). The CDR3 extends over 14 amino acids. Germline loops: CDR1 LNHNV, CDR2 YYDKDF (reference sequence). V gave up 2 bases and J gave up 7 bases, with 14 bases separating them. CDR3 loop: CATSRIDRKGGYTF. In DNA, the CDR3 is TGTGCCACCAGCAGAATAGACAGGAAGGGTGGCTACACCTTC.

The rearrangement joins TRBV29-1 to TRBJ1-2; D ambiguous. The CDR3 has 13 residues. Germline CDR1 and CDR2: SQVTM and ANQGSEA. Trimming took 3 bases from V and 8 from J, leaving 16 bases between them. The DNA for the CDR3 is TGCAGCGTTGATCACGGGCCCGTTTTGGGCTACACCTTC. This encodes CSVDHGPVLGYTF.

A single count supports this clonotype. The chain has TRBV20-1 and TRBJ2-3; D is possibly TRBD1 (6 bases). V was pared by 0 bases and J by 4 bases, with 14 bases between. The CDR3 runs 15 residues. Looked up from germline, CDR1 is DFQATT and CDR2 is SNEGSKA (reference sequence). CDR3 coding DNA: TGCAGTGCTAGAGATGCACCCGGGACACCAGATACGCAGTATTTT. The encoded protein is CSARDAPGTPDTQYF.

The CDR3 sequence is CATSDHVNTQYF. The CDR3 DNA follows: TGTGCCACCAGTGATCATGTAAATACGCAGTATTTT. The chain carries TRBV24-1 and TRBJ2-3; D remains unclear. This CDR3 contains 12 residues. The ends were cut back, 3 bases at V and 7 bases at J, with 7 bases in the middle. Germline V lookup: CDR1 KGHDR, CDR2 SFDVKD.

This clonotype was seen more than once but under ten times. This rearrangement joins TRBV12-3 or TRBV12-4 to TRBJ2-3; D remains ambiguous. The length of the CDR3 is 12 residues. V was cut by 5 bases and J by 6 bases, with 9 bases left in between. Here the CDR3 reads CASSALGDTQYF. The CDR3 DNA reads TGTGCCAGCAGTGCCCTTGGGGATACGCAGTATTTT.

The chain uses TRBV20-1 and TRBJ1-1; the D gene is possibly TRBD1 (5 bases). This CDR3 contains 15 residues. Deletions cut 1 base from V and 1 base from J, with 13 bases between. Looked up from germline, CDR1 is DFQATT and CDR2 is SNEGSKA (reference sequence). CDR3 region: CSARVATAQNTEAFF. DNA of the CDR3: TGCAGTGCTAGAGTCGCGACAGCCCAGAACACTGAAGCTTTCTTT.

This clonotype turned up a few times. The CDR3 DNA sequence: TGTGCCAGCAGTTTGCAGGGGGCGAACACTGAAGCTTTCTTT. This encodes CASSLQGANTEAFF. The gene calls are TRBV28 and TRBJ1-1, with 8 bases aligning to TRBD1. The CDR3 is 14 amino acids. V dropped 3 bases and J dropped 1; count of bases not matched to a gene: 1. From germline, CDR1 is MDHEN and CDR2 SYDVKM.

The sample holds a few counts of this clonotype. The V gene is TRBV7-2, the J gene TRBJ2-1; D unresolved. Germline-derived CDR1 and CDR2 are SGHTA and FQGNSA. The CDR3 is 15 amino acids. V gave up 2 bases and J gave up 4 bases, with 12 bases separating them. The CDR3 spells CASSLTAQIYNEQFF. The CDR3 nucleotides are TGTGCCAGCAGCTTAACCGCGCAGATATACAATGAGCAGTTCTTC. Filled out from reference TRBV7-2 and TRBJ2-1, the complete variable domain reads GAGVSQSPSNKVTEKGKDVELRCDPISGHTALYWYRQSLGQGLEFLIYFQGNSAPDKSGLPSDRFSAERTGGSVSTLTIQRTQQEDSAVYLCASSLTAQIYNEQFFGPGTRLTVL.

The CDR3 here is CASSPGRLQAVERYTF. In nucleotides, the CDR3 is TGTGCCAGCAGTCCCGGACGGTTACAGGCGGTGGAGCGCTACACCTTC. The V call is TRBV27, the J call TRBJ1-2, with D possibly TRBD1 on 5 matching bases. The V gene's germline CDR1 is MNHEY and CDR2 SMNVEV (reference sequence). Trimming removed 5 bases from V and 9 bases from J, with 25 bases in between. CDR3 size: 16 residues.

In this sample, this clonotype turned up a few times. The chain has TRBV7-2 and TRBJ2-5, with 8 bases lining up with TRBD2. Germline V gene data show CDR1 as SGHTA and CDR2 as FQGNSA. The junction had 12 bases not matched to a gene; V was cut back by 4 bases and J by 5 bases. The CDR3 has 16 residues. Here the CDR3 reads CASSSSRGGRWETQYF. CDR3 nucleotide sequence: TGTGCCAGCAGCTCCAGTCGGGGGGGCCGTTGGGAGACCCAGTACTTC.

The chain couples TRBV20-1 to TRBJ1-6; perhaps TRBD1 as D (5 bases). Between the trimmed V and J ends, which lost 0 bases and 6 bases, there was a span of 18 bases. Germline values: CDR1 DFQATT, CDR2 SNEGSKA (reference sequence). This CDR3 is 17 amino acids long. CDR3 in DNA: TGCAGTGCTAGAGACACGTTCGGGACGGATAGTAATTCACCCCTCCACTTT. Translation: CSARDTFGTDSNSPLHF.

This clonotype was found once. V gene TRBV6-2 or TRBV6-3 combines with J gene TRBJ2-2, with D unresolved. Germline CDR1 is MNHEY and CDR2 is SVGEGT. CDR3 length: 11 amino acids. V was cut by 2 bases and J by 9 bases, with 4 bases left in between. CDR3: CASSYTRELFF. The CDR3 nucleotides are TGTGCCAGCAGTTACACGCGGGAGCTGTTTTTT.

The rearrangement joins TRBV9 to TRBJ1-2; D perhaps matches TRBD1 (5 bases). This CDR3 contains 12 residues. Trimming cost V 10 bases and J 0 bases, with 10 bases left between them. Germline CDR1 reads SGDLS; CDR2 reads YYNGEE. CDR3 sequence reads: CASGEPNYGYTF. CDR3 nucleotides: TGTGCCTCGGGGGAACCTAACTATGGCTACACCTTC.

The V and J genes are TRBV29-1 and TRBJ2-7, with 14 bases that match TRBD2. V shed 6 bases and J 5 bases; nucleotides not matched to a gene: 6. The length of the CDR3 is 14 residues. CDR1 and CDR2 from the germline V gene are SQVTM and ANQGSEA. This chain's CDR3 is CSVGRLAGGNEQYF. CDR3 DNA sequence: TGCAGCGTCGGAAGACTAGCGGGAGGGAACGAGCAGTACTTC.